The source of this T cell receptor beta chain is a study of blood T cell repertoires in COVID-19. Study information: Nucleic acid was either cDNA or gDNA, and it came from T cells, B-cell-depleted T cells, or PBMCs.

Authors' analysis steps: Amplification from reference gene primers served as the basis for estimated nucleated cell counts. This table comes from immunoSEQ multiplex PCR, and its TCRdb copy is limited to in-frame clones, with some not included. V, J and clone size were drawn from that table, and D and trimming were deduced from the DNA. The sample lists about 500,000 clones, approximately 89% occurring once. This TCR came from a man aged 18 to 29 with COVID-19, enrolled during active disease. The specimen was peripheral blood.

DNA for the CDR3: TGTGCCAGCAGCCAATCAAAGGCAGGGTCCAGGCAGCCCCAGCATTTT. Translating gives CASSQSKAGSRQPQHF. The chain combines TRBV16 with TRBJ1-5, with TRBD1 as a possible D gene (5 bases). Germline loops: CDR1 KGHSY, CDR2 FQNENV. CDR3 length: 16 amino acids. The V gene lost 0 bases and the J gene lost 7 bases, with 16 bases spanning the gap.